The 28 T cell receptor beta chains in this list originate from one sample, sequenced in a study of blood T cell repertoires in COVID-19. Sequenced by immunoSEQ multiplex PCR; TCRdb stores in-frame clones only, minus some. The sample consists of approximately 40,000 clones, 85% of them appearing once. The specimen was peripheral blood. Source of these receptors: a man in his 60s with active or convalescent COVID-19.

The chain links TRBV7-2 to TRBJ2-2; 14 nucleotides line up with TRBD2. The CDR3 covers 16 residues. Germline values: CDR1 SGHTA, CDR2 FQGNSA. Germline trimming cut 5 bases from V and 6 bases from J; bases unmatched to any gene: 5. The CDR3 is CASSPTSGRAAGELFF. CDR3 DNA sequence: TGTGCCAGCAGCCCGACTAGCGGGAGGGCCGCCGGGGAGCTGTTTTTT.

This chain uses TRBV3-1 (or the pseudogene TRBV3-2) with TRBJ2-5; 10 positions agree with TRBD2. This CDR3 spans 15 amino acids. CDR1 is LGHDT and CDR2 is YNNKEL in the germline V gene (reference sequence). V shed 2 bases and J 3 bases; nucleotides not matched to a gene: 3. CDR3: CASSQRTSGKETQYF. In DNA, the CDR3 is TGTGCCAGCAGCCAACGGACTAGCGGAAAAGAGACCCAGTACTTC.

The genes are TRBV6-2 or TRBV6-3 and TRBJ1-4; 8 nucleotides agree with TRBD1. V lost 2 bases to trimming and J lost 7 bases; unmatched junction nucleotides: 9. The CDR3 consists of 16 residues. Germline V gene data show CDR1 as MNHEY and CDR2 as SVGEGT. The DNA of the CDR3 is TGTGCCAGCAGTTACCTTTCCGGGACAGGCCGTGAAAAACTGTTTTTT. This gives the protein CASSYLSGTGREKLFF.

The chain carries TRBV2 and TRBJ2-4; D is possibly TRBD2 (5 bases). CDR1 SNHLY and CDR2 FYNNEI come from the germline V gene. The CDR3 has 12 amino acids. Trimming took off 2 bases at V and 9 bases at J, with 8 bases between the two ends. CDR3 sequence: CASSELAGIQYF. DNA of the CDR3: TGTGCCAGCAGTGAACTAGCCGGCATTCAGTACTTC.

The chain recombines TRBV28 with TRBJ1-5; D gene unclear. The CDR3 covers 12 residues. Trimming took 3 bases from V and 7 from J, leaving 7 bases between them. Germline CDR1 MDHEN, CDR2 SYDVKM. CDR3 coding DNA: TGTGCCAGCAGTTTGATCGAGCAGCCCCAGCATTTT. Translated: CASSLIEQPQHF.

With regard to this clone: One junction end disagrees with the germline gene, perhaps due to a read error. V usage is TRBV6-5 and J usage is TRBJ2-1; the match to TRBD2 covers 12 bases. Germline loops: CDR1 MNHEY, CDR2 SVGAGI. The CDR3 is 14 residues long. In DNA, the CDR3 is TGTGCCAACAGTTCGGGACTAGCGGGCAATGAGCAGTTCTTC. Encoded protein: CANSSGLAGNEQFF.

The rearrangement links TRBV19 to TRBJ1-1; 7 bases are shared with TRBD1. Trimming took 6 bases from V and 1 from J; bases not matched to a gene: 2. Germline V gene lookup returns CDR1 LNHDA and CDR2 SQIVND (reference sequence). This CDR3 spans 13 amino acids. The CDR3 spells CASRGQPNTEAFF. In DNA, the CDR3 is TGTGCCAGTAGGGGACAGCCGAACACTGAAGCTTTCTTT.

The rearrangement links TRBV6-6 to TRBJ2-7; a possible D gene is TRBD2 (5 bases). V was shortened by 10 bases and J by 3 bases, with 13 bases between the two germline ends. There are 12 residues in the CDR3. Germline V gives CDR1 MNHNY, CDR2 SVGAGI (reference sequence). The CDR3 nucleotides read TGTGCCACCTCCGCCCGGGGCTACGAGCAGTACGTC. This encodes CATSARGYEQYV.

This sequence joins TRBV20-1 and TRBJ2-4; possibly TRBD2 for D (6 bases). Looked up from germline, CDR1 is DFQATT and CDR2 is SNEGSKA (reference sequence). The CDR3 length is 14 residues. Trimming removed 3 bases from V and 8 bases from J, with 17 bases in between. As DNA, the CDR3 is TGCAGTGCTAGTGCTGATGCTAGGGAGGACATTCAGTACTTC. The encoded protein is CSASADAREDIQYF.

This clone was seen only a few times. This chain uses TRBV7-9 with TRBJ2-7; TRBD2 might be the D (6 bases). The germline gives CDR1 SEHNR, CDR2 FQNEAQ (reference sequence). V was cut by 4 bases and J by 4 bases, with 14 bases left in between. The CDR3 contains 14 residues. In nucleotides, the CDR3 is TGTGCCAGCAGCTCCCCGGGGGAAGGATACGAGCAGTACGTC. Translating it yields CASSSPGEGYEQYV.

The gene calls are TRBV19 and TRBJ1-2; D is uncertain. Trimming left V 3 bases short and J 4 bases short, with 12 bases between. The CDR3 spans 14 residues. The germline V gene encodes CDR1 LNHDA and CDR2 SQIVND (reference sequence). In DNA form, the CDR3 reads TGTGCCAGTAGTATTTTGGGCGTTGGCTATGGCTACACCTTC. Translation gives CASSILGVGYGYTF.

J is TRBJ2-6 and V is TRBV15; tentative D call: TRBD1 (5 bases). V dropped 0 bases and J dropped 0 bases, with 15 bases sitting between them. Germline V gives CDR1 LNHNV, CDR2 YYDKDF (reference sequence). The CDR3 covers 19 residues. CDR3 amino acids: CATSREAGLSSSGANVLTF. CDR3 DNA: TGTGCCACCAGCAGAGAGGCAGGGCTATCCTCCTCTGGGGCCAACGTCCTGACTTTC. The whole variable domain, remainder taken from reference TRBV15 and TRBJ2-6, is DAMVIQNPRYQVTQFGKPVTLSCSQTLNHNVMYWYQQKSSQAPKLLFHYYDKDFNNEADTPDNFQSRRPNTSFCFLDIRSPGLGDTAMYLCATSREAGLSSSGANVLTFGAGSRLTVL.

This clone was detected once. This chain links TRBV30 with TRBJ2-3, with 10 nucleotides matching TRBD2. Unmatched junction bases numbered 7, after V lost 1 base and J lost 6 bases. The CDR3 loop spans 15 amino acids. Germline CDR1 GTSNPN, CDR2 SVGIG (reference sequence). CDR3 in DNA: TGTGCCTGGAGTGGGGCTAGCGGGAGTAGGGATACGCAGTATTTT. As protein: CAWSGASGSRDTQYF.

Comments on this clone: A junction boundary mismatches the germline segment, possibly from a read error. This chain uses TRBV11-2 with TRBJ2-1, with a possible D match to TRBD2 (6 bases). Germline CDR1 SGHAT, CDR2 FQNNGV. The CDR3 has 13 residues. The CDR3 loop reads CASSLVGGNVQFF. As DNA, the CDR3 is TGTGCCAGCAGCTTAGTTGGGGGGAATGTGCAGTTCTTC.

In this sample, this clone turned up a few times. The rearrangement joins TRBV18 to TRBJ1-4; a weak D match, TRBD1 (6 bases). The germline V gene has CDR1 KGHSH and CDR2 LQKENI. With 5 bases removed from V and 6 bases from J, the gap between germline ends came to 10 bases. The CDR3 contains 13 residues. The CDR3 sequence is CASSEQGYEKLFF. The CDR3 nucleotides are TGTGCCAGCTCAGAACAGGGTTATGAAAAACTGTTTTTT.

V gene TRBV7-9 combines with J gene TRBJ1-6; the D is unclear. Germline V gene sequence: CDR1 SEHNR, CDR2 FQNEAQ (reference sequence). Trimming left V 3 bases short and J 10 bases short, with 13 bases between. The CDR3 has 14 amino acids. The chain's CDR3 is CASSFVADSSPLHF. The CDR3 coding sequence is TGTGCCAGCAGCTTCGTGGCAGATAGCTCACCCCTCCACTTT.

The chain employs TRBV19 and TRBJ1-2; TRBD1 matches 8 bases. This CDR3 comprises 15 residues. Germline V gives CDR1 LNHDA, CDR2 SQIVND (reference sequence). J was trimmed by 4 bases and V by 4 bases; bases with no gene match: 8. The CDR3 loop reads CASSTGQGRFYGYTF. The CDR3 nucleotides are TGTGCCAGTAGTACCGGACAGGGAAGGTTCTATGGCTACACCTTC.

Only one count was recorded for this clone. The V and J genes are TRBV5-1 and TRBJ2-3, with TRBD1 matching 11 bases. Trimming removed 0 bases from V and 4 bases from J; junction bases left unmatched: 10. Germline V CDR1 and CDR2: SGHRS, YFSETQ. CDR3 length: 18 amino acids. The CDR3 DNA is TGCGCCAGCAGCTTGGAGCCACAAGGACAGGGGGCTTCAGATACGCAGTATTTT. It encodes CASSLEPQGQGASDTQYF. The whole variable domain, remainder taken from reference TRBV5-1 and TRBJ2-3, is KAGVTQTPRYLIKTRGQQVTLSCSPISGHRSVSWYQQTPGQGLQFLFEYFSETQRNKGNFPGRFSGRQFSNSRSEMNVSTLELGDSALYLCASSLEPQGQGASDTQYFGPGTRLTVL.

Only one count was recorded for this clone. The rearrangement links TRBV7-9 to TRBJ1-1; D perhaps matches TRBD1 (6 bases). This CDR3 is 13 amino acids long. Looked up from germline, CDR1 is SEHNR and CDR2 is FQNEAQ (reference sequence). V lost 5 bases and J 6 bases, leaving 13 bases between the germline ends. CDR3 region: CASSLGGGAEAFF. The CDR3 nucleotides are TGTGCCAGCAGCCTCGGAGGGGGGGCTGAAGCTTTCTTT. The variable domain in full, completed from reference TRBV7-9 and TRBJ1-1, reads DTGVSQNPRHKITKRGQNVTFRCDPISEHNRLYWYRQTLGQGPEFLTYFQNEAQLEKSRLLSDRFSAERPKGSFSTLEIQRTEQGDSAMYLCASSLGGGAEAFFGQGTRLTVV.

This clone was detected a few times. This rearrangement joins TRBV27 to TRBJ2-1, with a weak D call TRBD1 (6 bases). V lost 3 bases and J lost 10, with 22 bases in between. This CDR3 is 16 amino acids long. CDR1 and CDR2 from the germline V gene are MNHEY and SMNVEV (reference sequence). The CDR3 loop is CASSFSSGANVREQFF. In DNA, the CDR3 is TGTGCCAGCAGTTTCTCCTCAGGGGCTAATGTCAGGGAGCAGTTCTTC.

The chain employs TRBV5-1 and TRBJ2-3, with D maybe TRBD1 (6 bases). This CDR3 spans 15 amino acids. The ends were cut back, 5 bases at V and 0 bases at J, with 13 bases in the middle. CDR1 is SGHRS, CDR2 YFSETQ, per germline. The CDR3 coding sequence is TGCGCCAGCAGAAGGGGGAGTCCCAGCACAGATACGCAGTATTTT. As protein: CASRRGSPSTDTQYF.

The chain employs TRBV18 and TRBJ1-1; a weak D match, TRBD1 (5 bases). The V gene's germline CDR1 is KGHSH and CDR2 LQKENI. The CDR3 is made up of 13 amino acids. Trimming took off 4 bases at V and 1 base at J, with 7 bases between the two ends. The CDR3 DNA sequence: TGTGCCAGCTCACTGGACAAGAACACTGAAGCTTTCTTT. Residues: CASSLDKNTEAFF.

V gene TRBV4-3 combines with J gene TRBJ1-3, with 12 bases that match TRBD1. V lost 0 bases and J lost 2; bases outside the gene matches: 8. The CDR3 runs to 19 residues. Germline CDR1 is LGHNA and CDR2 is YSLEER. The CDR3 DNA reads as TGCGCCAGCAGCCAAGAAGAAGTCGGGGACAGGGGGCCTGGAAACACCATATATTTT. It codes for CASSQEEVGDRGPGNTIYF.

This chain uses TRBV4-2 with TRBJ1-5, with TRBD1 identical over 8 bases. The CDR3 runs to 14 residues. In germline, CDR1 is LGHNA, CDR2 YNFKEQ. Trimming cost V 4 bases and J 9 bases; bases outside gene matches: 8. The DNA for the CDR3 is TGTGCCAGCAGCCGAGTATCAGGGGGCGGGCCCCAGCATTTT. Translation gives CASSRVSGGGPQHF.

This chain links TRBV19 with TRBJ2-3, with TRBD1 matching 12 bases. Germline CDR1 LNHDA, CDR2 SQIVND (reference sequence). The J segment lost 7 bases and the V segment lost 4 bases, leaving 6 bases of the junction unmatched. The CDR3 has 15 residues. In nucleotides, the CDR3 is TGTGCCAGTAGTACTTCGGGACAGGGGGCGAATACGCAGTATTTT. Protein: CASSTSGQGANTQYF.

The CDR3 coding sequence is TGTGCCACCAGTGATTGGGGTAGCGGGAGGGCCAGGTCCTACAATGAGCAGTTCTTC. This gives the protein CATSDWGSGRARSYNEQFF. The rearrangement joins TRBV24-1 to TRBJ2-1; TRBD2 matches 11 bases. V was pared by 2 bases and J by 1 base, with 9 bases of the junction left unmatched. The CDR3 spans 19 residues. Germline V CDR1 and CDR2: KGHDR, SFDVKD.

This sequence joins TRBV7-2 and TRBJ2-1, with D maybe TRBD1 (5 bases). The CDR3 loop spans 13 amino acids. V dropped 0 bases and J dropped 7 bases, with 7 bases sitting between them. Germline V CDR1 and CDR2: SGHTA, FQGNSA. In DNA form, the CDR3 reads TGTGCCAGCAGCTTAGCGGGGCGAAATGAGCAGTTCTTC. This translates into CASSLAGRNEQFF.

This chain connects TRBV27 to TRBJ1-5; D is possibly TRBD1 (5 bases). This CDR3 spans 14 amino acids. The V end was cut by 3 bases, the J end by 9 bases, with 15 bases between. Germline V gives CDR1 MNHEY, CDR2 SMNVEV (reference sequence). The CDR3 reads CASSFAVGGLPQHF. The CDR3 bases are TGTGCCAGCAGTTTTGCCGTGGGGGGGTTGCCCCAGCATTTT.